One and the same sample provided the 18 T cell receptor beta chains below, sequenced in a study of T cells in Graves' hyperthyroidism and ophthalmopathy. The CDR3 regions of TCR beta were amplified from RNA transcripts. The HTBI set primed first-round TCR CDR3 RT-PCR. TCRdb analysed the multiplex PCR reads with MiXCR anew, one entry per CDR3 protein. The table has some 510,000 distinct CDR3 sequences, 20% seen once. The specimen sequenced was blood. The receptors were gathered from a man aged 18 to 35 with Graves' hyperthyroidism.

This clonotype was seen repeatedly, ten times or more. The rearrangement links TRBV6-1 to TRBJ2-5, with D possibly being TRBD1 (6 bases). Germline assignment: CDR1 MNHNS and CDR2 SASEGT. V was trimmed by 6 bases and J by 4 bases, leaving 12 bases between them. The CDR3 totals 13 residues. The CDR3 coding sequence is TGTGCCAGCAGGGCGGACAGTCTAGAGACCCAGTACTTC. This encodes CASRADSLETQYF.

This sequence joins TRBV27 and TRBJ1-3; unclear D gene. Germline loops: CDR1 MNHEY, CDR2 SMNVEV (reference sequence). Trimming took off 6 bases at V and 0 bases at J, with 12 bases between the two ends. The CDR3 is made up of 15 amino acids. The CDR3 loop reads CASRRLGSSGNTIYF. The CDR3 nucleotides read TGTGCCAGCAGGAGACTAGGGAGCTCTGGAAACACCATATATTTT.

This clonotype appeared many times. CDR3 DNA: TGCAGCGTTGATGGTGTTACTGAAGCTTTCTTT. The encoded protein is CSVDGVTEAFF. This chain connects TRBV29-1 to TRBJ1-1; D is undetermined. CDR1 and CDR2 from the germline V gene are SQVTM and ANQGSEA. V dropped 3 bases and J dropped 5 bases, with 7 bases sitting between them. The CDR3 length is 11 residues.

This clonotype was found a few times. The chain has TRBV19 and TRBJ2-5; D not resolved. V was shortened by 3 bases and J by 5 bases, with 19 bases between the two germline ends. This CDR3 comprises 16 residues. Germline loops: CDR1 LNHDA, CDR2 SQIVND (reference sequence). This CDR3 reads CASSMSPGWVSETQYF. For the CDR3, the DNA is TGTGCCAGTAGTATGTCGCCTGGGTGGGTTTCGGAGACCCAGTACTTC. The full variable domain, its missing parts supplied by reference TRBV19 and TRBJ2-5, is DGGITQSPKYLFRKEGQNVTLSCEQNLNHDAMYWYRQDPGQGLRLIYYSQIVNDFQKGDIAEGYSVSREKKESFPLTVTSAQKNPTAFYLCASSMSPGWVSETQYFGPGTRLLVL.

This clonotype showed up many times. The chain carries TRBV5-1 and TRBJ1-1; no clear D. Germline CDR1 SGHRS, CDR2 YFSETQ. The V and J ends lost 1 base and 0 bases respectively, with 22 bases between them. The CDR3 contains 19 residues. The CDR3 protein is CASSLHGRRPIEMNTEAFF. The CDR3 nucleotides are TGCGCCAGCAGCTTGCACGGGCGACGGCCGATCGAGATGAACACTGAAGCTTTCTTT.

The rearrangement joins TRBV18 to TRBJ2-3; 8 bases map to TRBD1. The CDR3 consists of 14 residues. Germline assignment: CDR1 KGHSH and CDR2 LQKENI. Trimming took 3 bases from V and 4 from J; bases not matched to a gene: 3. CDR3 sequence reads: CASSPQDRADTQYF. CDR3 nucleotide sequence: TGTGCCAGCTCACCGCAGGACAGGGCAGATACGCAGTATTTT.

The chain has TRBV18 and TRBJ1-2, with 9 positions matching TRBD1. The germline gives CDR1 KGHSH, CDR2 LQKENI. CDR3 length: 13 residues. With 4 bases clipped from V and 8 bases from J, the junction kept 5 bases outside the gene matches. The CDR3 DNA sequence: TGTGCCAGCTCACTGGGACAGGGATTGGGCTACACCTTC. Translation: CASSLGQGLGYTF.

This clonotype came up a few times. J is TRBJ2-7 and V is TRBV30; D perhaps matches TRBD1 (6 bases). Germline V gives CDR1 GTSNPN, CDR2 SVGIG (reference sequence). CDR3 length equals 13 residues. Trimming shortened V by 3 bases and J by 4 bases, and 13 bases separated the two germline ends. CDR3 sequence: CAWSLDSFYEQYF. The CDR3 DNA is TGTGCCTGGAGCTTGGACAGTTTTTACGAGCAGTACTTC.

This clonotype appeared many times. The chain is built from TRBV6-1 and TRBJ1-1; D remains unclear. Germline CDR1 MNHNS, CDR2 SASEGT. With 5 bases removed from V and 2 bases from J, the gap between germline ends came to 12 bases. The CDR3 has 14 amino acids. CDR3 coding DNA: TGTGCCAGCAGTCTATGGGAGGAAAACACTGAAGCTTTCTTT. Protein sequence: CASSLWEENTEAFF.

The sample holds many counts of this clonotype. V usage is TRBV4-1 and J usage is TRBJ2-5, with 11 bases lining up with TRBD1. CDR1 and CDR2 (germline): MGHRA, YSYEKL. The junction had 8 bases not matched to a gene; V was cut back by 3 bases and J by 5 bases. This CDR3 has 16 residues. The CDR3 reads CASSQTGQGALETQYF. The CDR3 DNA reads TGCGCCAGCAGCCAGACCGGACAGGGGGCTCTGGAGACCCAGTACTTC.

The rearrangement links TRBV19 to TRBJ2-7; D is unresolved. Looked up from germline, CDR1 is LNHDA and CDR2 is SQIVND (reference sequence). Trimming took off 3 bases at V and 0 bases at J, with 9 bases between the two ends. The CDR3 consists of 14 residues. In nucleotides, the CDR3 is TGTGCCAGTAGTATTGCACAGTTCTCCTACGAGCAGTACTTC. This translates into CASSIAQFSYEQYF.

The sample holds many counts of this clonotype. V gene TRBV10-3 combines with J gene TRBJ2-7; D is uncertain. The germline V gene has CDR1 ENHRY and CDR2 SYGVKD. The CDR3 has 13 amino acids. V dropped 3 bases and J dropped 5 bases, with 11 bases sitting between them. The CDR3 bases are TGTGCCATCAGTGACGGGCTAGGCGACGAGCAGTACTTC. Its translation: CAISDGLGDEQYF.

The chain uses TRBV10-2 and TRBJ2-7; D ambiguous. The V end was cut by 11 bases, the J end by 3 bases, with 11 bases between. Germline V gene data show CDR1 as WSHSY and CDR2 as SAAADI. This CDR3 is 11 amino acids long. CDR3 loop: CACGPDYEQYF. The CDR3 coding sequence is TGCGCCTGCGGACCCGACTACGAGCAGTACTTC.

This clonotype was counted ten times or more. The chain combines TRBV24-1 with TRBJ2-5; D gene uncertain. Germline assignment: CDR1 KGHDR and CDR2 SFDVKD. Trimming removed 3 bases at V and 8 bases at J, with 15 bases between. CDR3 length: 14 residues. The chain's CDR3 is CATSDAVRERTQYF. Here the CDR3 DNA reads TGTGCCACCAGTGATGCAGTAAGAGAACGAACCCAGTACTTC.

In this sample, this clonotype turned up many times. The V call is TRBV25-1, the J call TRBJ2-5, with D perhaps given as TRBD1 or TRBD2 (5 bases each). The CDR3 is 14 residues long. Germline assignment: CDR1 MGHDK and CDR2 SYGVNS. V shed 8 bases and J shed 2 bases, with 15 bases lying between them. This chain's CDR3 is CASENGTAQETQYF. The CDR3 coding sequence is TGTGCCAGCGAAAACGGGACGGCGCAAGAGACCCAGTACTTC.

This clonotype showed up many times. The chain employs TRBV29-1 and TRBJ1-2, with TRBD1 matching over 8 bases. Germline V lookup: CDR1 SQVTM, CDR2 ANQGSEA. This CDR3 has 12 amino acids. After removal of 3 bases from V and 8 bases from J, the junction contained 5 bases not matched to a gene. The CDR3 region is CSVEGDRQGYTF. In DNA, the CDR3 is TGCAGCGTTGAGGGGGACAGGCAAGGCTACACCTTC.

This clonotype was picked up a small number of times. V usage is TRBV20-1 and J usage is TRBJ2-5; a possible D gene is TRBD1 (5 bases). Trimming removed 1 base at V and 3 bases at J, with 12 bases between. Germline V lookup: CDR1 DFQATT, CDR2 SNEGSKA (reference sequence). The CDR3 covers 14 residues. Written as DNA, the CDR3 is TGCAGTGCTAGAGGGGGCAATTTGAAAGAGACCCAGTACTTC. Protein: CSARGGNLKETQYF.

This clonotype was detected many times. The V and J genes are TRBV16 and TRBJ2-7; 8 nucleotides agree with TRBD1. V dropped 4 bases and J dropped 6; count of bases not matched to a gene: 8. Germline V lookup: CDR1 KGHSY, CDR2 FQNENV. This CDR3 has 14 amino acids. The CDR3 reads CASSPRTGLGEQYF. DNA of the CDR3: TGTGCCAGCAGCCCCCGGACAGGGCTTGGCGAGCAGTACTTC.